These 17 T cell receptor gamma chains were all obtained from the same sample, sequenced in a study of gamma-delta T cells after stem cell transplantation listed by TCRdb under 2016. The library was prepared using RT-PCR. The sequencing machine was an Illumina MiSeq. Clonotypes were called again by TCRdb from the public reads via CATT, and duplicate nucleotide sequences were then merged into one entry. For this sample the table gives more than 200 gamma-chain clones, of which roughly 17% were detected only once. Approximately 67% of the sample goes to the ten largest clones. The sequencing sample was made of gamma-delta T cells. The receptor set was obtained from a human donor. It is not recorded whose cells these are; they may come from a transplant donor.

This clone was observed a few times. A far larger clone is just one base off, so this is likely a read error. This CDR3 is also generated by other DNA sequences in the sample. The J gene has no call, while the V gene is TRGV3. The V gene's germline CDR1 is VTNTFY and CDR2 YDVSTARD (reference sequence). The CDR3 sequence is 11 residues long. CDR3 DNA: TGTGCCACCTGGGACAGGCCTACGAAACTCTTC. As protein: CATWDRPTKLF.

By frequency in the sample, this clone is large (0.1 to 1%). The chain combines TRGV9 with TRGJ1 or TRGJ2. The J gene, not given by TCRdb, was assigned here from a germline match of the nucleotide sequence. V trimming: 1 base; J trimming: 10 bases; junction bases outside the gene matches: 7. CDR1 is GITISATS and CDR2 is ISYDGTV in the germline V gene (reference sequence). CDR3 length: 12 residues. CDR3 in DNA: TGTGCCTTGTGGGAGGTCAGAAAGAAGAAACTCTTT. Protein product: CALWEVRKKKLF.

By proportion, this clone is large (0.1 to 1%). V gene TRGV9 combines with J gene TRGJP. Germline matching of the DNA provided the J gene here, since TCRdb leaves it blank. CDR1 is GITISATS and CDR2 is ISYDGTV in the germline V gene (reference sequence). V gave up 2 bases and J gave up 5 bases; unmatched junction bases: 3. CDR3 length: 16 residues. The CDR3: CALWEGEELGKKIKVF. As DNA, the CDR3 is TGTGCCTTGTGGGAGGGGGAAGAGTTGGGCAAAAAAATCAAGGTATTT.

This clone is large. Other DNA variants within this sample encode the same CDR3. This sequence joins TRGV9 and TRGJ1 or TRGJ2. No J gene is reported in TCRdb; it was inferred here by comparing the DNA with germline. The CDR3 consists of 13 residues. Per germline, CDR1 GITISATS and CDR2 ISYDGTV (reference sequence). V shed 3 bases, J shed 0 bases, and the junction held 2 bases outside the gene matches. CDR3 residues: CALWETNYYKKLF. In DNA form, the CDR3 reads TGTGCCTTGTGGGAGACGAATTATTATAAGAAACTCTTT.

For this clone: This sample also contains other DNA sequences that code for the same CDR3. The rearrangement joins TRGV9 to TRGJP. TCRdb offers no J gene call, so here the DNA was matched to germline to obtain one. This CDR3 has 16 residues. Germline V CDR1 and CDR2: GITISATS, ISYDGTV (reference sequence). Germline trimming cut 0 bases from V and 7 bases from J; bases unmatched to any gene: 3. The CDR3 nucleotides read TGTGCCTTGTGGGAGGTGGAGGAGTTGGGCAAAAAAATCAAGGTATTT. This encodes CALWEVEELGKKIKVF.

By proportion, this clone is large. At one of its ends the junction is not consistent with the germline gene, which may arise from a read error. The J gene is TRGJP1, the V gene TRGV2. The J gene is not listed in TCRdb, so it was assigned here from a DNA match to germline. This CDR3 comprises 11 residues. Per the germline V gene, CDR1 is EGSNGY and CDR2 is YDSYNSKV. CDR3 loop: CATWDGSFKIF. The CDR3 DNA is TGTGCCACCTGGGACGGTTCGTTCAAGATATTT.

This clone was seen a handful of times. Additional DNA sequences in this sample encode the identical CDR3. The chain employs TRGV9 and TRGJP. The J gene was missing in TCRdb and was found by matching the end of the DNA to germline. Unmatched junction bases numbered 3, after V lost 1 base and J lost 6 bases. The CDR3 consists of 16 residues. Germline V lookup: CDR1 GITISATS, CDR2 ISYDGTV (reference sequence). CDR3 region: CALWEVSELGKKIKVF. DNA for the CDR3: TGTGCCTTGTGGGAGGTCTCAGAGTTGGGCAAAAAAATCAAGGTATTT.

This clone is hyperexpanded (1% or more). The same CDR3 also results from other DNA sequences found in this sample. The rearrangement links TRGV9 to TRGJP. Germline V gives CDR1 GITISATS, CDR2 ISYDGTV (reference sequence). V shed 0 bases, J shed 7 bases, and the junction held 3 bases outside the gene matches. CDR3 length: 16 amino acids. The CDR3 DNA reads TGTGCCTTGTGGGAGGTGCGGGAGTTGGGCAAAAAAATCAAGGTATTT. It is translated as CALWEVRELGKKIKVF.

As regards this clone: A much larger clone sits a single nucleotide away, making a read error possible. The rearrangement uses TRGV9 and TRGJP. The J gene was not available in TCRdb and was assigned here by matching the DNA to germline segments. This CDR3 comprises 21 residues. The germline V gene has CDR1 GITISATS and CDR2 ISYDGTV (reference sequence). Here the CDR3 DNA reads TGTGCCTTGTGGGGGGTGCCGAGATATAGAGGTGGGAAGTTGGGCAAAAAAATCAAGGTATTT. It translates to CALWGVPRYRGGKLGKKIKVF.

This clone has more than one count but fewer than ten. This chain joins TRGV9 and TRGJP. Germline matching of the DNA provided the J gene here, since TCRdb leaves it blank. Germline V CDR1 and CDR2: GITISATS, ISYDGTV (reference sequence). The CDR3 extends over 15 amino acids. Trimming at V came to 4 bases and at J to 6 bases, leaving 3 bases not matched to a gene. CDR3 in DNA: TGTGCCTTGTGGGACCCAGAGTTGGGCAAAAAAATCAAGGTATTT. Its translation is CALWDPELGKKIKVF.

CDR3 DNA: TGTGCCTTGTGGGAGGTGCGGGGTGAAGAGTTGGGCAAAAAAATCAAGGTATTT. Its translation: CALWEVRGEELGKKIKVF. This sequence joins TRGV9 and TRGJP. TCRdb supplies no J gene; here it was assigned by aligning the nucleotide sequence to germline. V lost 0 bases to trimming and J lost 5 bases; unmatched junction nucleotides: 7. This CDR3 has 18 amino acids. Germline CDR1 GITISATS, CDR2 ISYDGTV (reference sequence).

The chain couples TRGV9 to TRGJP. The J gene, absent from TCRdb, was called here by matching the DNA to germline. CDR1 and CDR2 (germline): GITISATS, ISYDGTV (reference sequence). V was pared by 5 bases and J by 6 bases, with 1 base of the junction left unmatched. CDR3 length: 14 amino acids. The CDR3 reads CALWGELGKKIKVF. CDR3 DNA: TGTGCCTTGTGGGGAGAGTTGGGCAAAAAAATCAAGGTATTT.

Regarding this clone: With a much larger clone just one base away, this may be a read error. Other nucleotide sequences from this sample produce the same CDR3. V gene TRGV9 combines with J gene TRGJP. TCRdb does not report a J gene; here it was assigned by matching the DNA to germline references. From germline, CDR1 is GITISATS and CDR2 ISYDGTV (reference sequence). This CDR3 has 16 amino acids. In DNA form, the CDR3 reads TGTGCCTTGTGGGAGGTGCAAAAGTTGGGCAAAAAAATCAAGGTATTT. This gives the protein CALWEVQKLGKKIKVF.

Concerning this clone: TCRdb assigns this DNA the protein of a much larger clone, which departs from its translation at residue 14; this likely reflects a read error, and the protein shown comes from translating the DNA. CDR3 loop: CALWEVIELGKKIRVF. CDR3 nucleotide sequence: TGTGCCTTGTGGGAGGTGATAGAGTTGGGCAAAAAAATCAGGGTATTT. The V gene is listed as TRGV9; no J gene was called. CDR1 is GITISATS and CDR2 is ISYDGTV in the germline V gene (reference sequence). The CDR3 consists of 16 residues.

A remark on this clone: A far larger clone lies a single base away; this is likely a read error. The CDR3 reads CASWEALQELGKKIKVF. CDR3 nucleotide sequence: TGTGCCTCGTGGGAGGCCTTGCAAGAGTTGGGCAAAAAAATCAAGGTATTT. V gene TRGV9 combines with J gene TRGJP. As TCRdb names no J gene, one was assigned here on the basis of a DNA match to germline. Germline values: CDR1 GITISATS, CDR2 ISYDGTV (reference sequence). The CDR3 runs to 17 residues.

This clone is termed large. CDR3 protein: CATWDNANATGWFKIF. CDR3 coding DNA: TGTGCCACCTGGGACAACGCAAATGCCACTGGTTGGTTCAAGATATTT. The J gene is TRGJP1, the V gene TRGV5. The J gene was missing in TCRdb and was found by matching the end of the DNA to germline. This CDR3 comprises 16 residues. V was clipped by 2 bases and J by 3 bases; unmatched bases: 9. CDR1 and CDR2 (germline): VINAFY, YDVSNSKD.

Regarding this clone: This clone may be a read error of a much larger clone one base away. The V gene is TRGV9, the J gene TRGJ1 or TRGJ2. The J gene, left out of TCRdb, was set here by checking the DNA against germline. CDR1 GITISATS and CDR2 ISYDGTV come from the germline V gene (reference sequence). This CDR3 comprises 15 residues. The chain's CDR3 is CALWEVQEGYYEKLF. CDR3 bases: TGTGCCTTGTGGGAGGTGCAGGAGGGTTATTATGAGAAACTCTTT.